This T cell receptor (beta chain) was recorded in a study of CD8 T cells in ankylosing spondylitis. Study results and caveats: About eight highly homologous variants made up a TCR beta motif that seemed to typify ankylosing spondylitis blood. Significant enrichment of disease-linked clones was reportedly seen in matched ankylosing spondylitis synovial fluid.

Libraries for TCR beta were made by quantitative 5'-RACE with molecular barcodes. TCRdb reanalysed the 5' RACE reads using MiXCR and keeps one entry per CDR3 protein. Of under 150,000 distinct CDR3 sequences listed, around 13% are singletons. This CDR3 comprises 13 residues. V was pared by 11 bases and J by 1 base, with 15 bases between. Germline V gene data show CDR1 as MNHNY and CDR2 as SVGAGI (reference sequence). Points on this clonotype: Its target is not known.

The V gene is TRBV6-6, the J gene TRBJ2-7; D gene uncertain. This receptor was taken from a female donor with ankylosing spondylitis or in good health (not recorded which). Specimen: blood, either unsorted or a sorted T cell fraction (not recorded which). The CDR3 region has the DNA TGTGCCTCAGCAGGAAGGACGTCCTACGAGCAGTACTTC. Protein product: CASAGRTSYEQYF.